These 32 T cell receptor beta chains originate from one sample sequenced in a study of radiation and T cells in renal cell carcinoma. Time point defined: blood 4 weeks post-SBRT, at nephrectomy. The sample's treatment: 15 Gy SBRT to primary tumor, nephrectomy 4 weeks later. Sequencing was performed with immunoSEQ multiplex PCR; in TCRdb, only in-frame clones are kept and a portion is missing. The data contain some 80,000 clones, less than 90% of them seen just once; the ten biggest clones take up more than 2%. The source material was blood, sampled from a patient whose treatment included radiotherapy and nephrectomy. These TCRs come from a woman between 55 and 75 years old with renal cell carcinoma.

This chain uses TRBV5-1 with TRBJ2-1; TRBD2 matches 12 bases. CDR1 and CDR2 (germline): SGHRS, YFSETQ. The CDR3 sequence is 17 residues long. V lost 0 bases, J lost 8 bases, and 9 bases stayed unmatched. CDR3 in amino acids: CASSLALTSGRGHEQFF. The CDR3 DNA reads as TGCGCCAGCAGCTTGGCCTTGACTAGCGGGAGAGGCCATGAGCAGTTCTTC. Based on the CDR3 plus reference TRBV5-1 and TRBJ2-1, the full variable domain is KAGVTQTPRYLIKTRGQQVTLSCSPISGHRSVSWYQQTPGQGLQFLFEYFSETQRNKGNFPGRFSGRQFSNSRSEMNVSTLELGDSALYLCASSLALTSGRGHEQFFGPGTRLTVL.

The count of this clone is one. This chain uses TRBV5-4 with TRBJ1-1; D not certain. This CDR3 has 14 residues. V lost 7 bases and J lost 0, with 13 bases in between. Per germline, CDR1 SGHNT and CDR2 YYREEE (reference sequence). CDR3 bases: TGTGCCAGCGTCACGGTACCCATGAACACTGAAGCTTTCTTT. This translates into CASVTVPMNTEAFF.

The chain joins TRBV18 to TRBJ1-1, with no clear D. Trimming pared 2 bases from V and 0 bases from J, leaving 7 bases between. CDR1 and CDR2 (germline): KGHSH, LQKENI. This CDR3 has 14 amino acids. CDR3 in DNA: TGTGCCAGCTCACCATCGGAGATGAACACTGAAGCTTTCTTT. The encoded protein is CASSPSEMNTEAFF.

V usage is TRBV2 and J usage is TRBJ2-1; 11 positions agree with TRBD2. Germline V gene sequence: CDR1 SNHLY, CDR2 FYNNEI. The CDR3 runs 15 residues. Losses at the gene ends were 7 bases for V and 7 bases for J; bases not matched to a gene: 9. CDR3 protein: CASTLRTSGRNEQFF. CDR3 DNA sequence: TGTGCCAGCACTCTACGGACTAGCGGGCGTAATGAGCAGTTCTTC.

This chain connects TRBV9 to TRBJ1-3; the D gene is possibly TRBD1 (6 bases). The CDR3 length is 15 residues. Germline values: CDR1 SGDLS, CDR2 YYNGEE. Trimming cost V 4 bases and J 2 bases, with 13 bases left between them. CDR3 DNA: TGTGCCAGCAGCCCAGCTGGGGGCACTGGAAACACCATATATTTT. Amino acids: CASSPAGGTGNTIYF.

V is TRBV28 and J is TRBJ2-5; 13 bases fit TRBD2. The V and J ends lost 6 bases and 5 bases, in that order; junction bases with no gene match: 9. Per the germline V gene, CDR1 is MDHEN and CDR2 is SYDVKM. The CDR3 totals 16 residues. In nucleotides, the CDR3 is TGTGCCAGCAGCCCAGGAGGGACTAGCGGGGCTGAGACCCAGTACTTC. As protein: CASSPGGTSGAETQYF.

J is TRBJ1-2 and V is TRBV4-2; no reliable D call. This CDR3 is 17 amino acids long. Deletions cut 4 bases from V and 4 bases from J, with 22 bases between. Germline V gives CDR1 LGHNA, CDR2 YNFKEQ. The CDR3 coding sequence is TGTGCCAGCAGCCCCCCCGGCGGAGGGCGTATTAGCTATGGCTACACCTTC. As protein: CASSPPGGGRISYGYTF.

This chain joins TRBV7-9 and TRBJ1-4; no definite D call. The V and J ends lost 5 bases and 8 bases respectively, with 18 bases between them. CDR1 and CDR2 from the germline V gene are SEHNR and FQNEAQ (reference sequence). The CDR3 has 15 amino acids. In DNA form, the CDR3 reads TGTGCCAGCAGCCCCCTGACCGGTTCGACCGAAAAACTGTTTTTT. It is translated as CASSPLTGSTEKLFF. Combining the CDR3 with reference TRBV7-9 and TRBJ1-4 gives the whole variable domain DTGVSQNPRHKITKRGQNVTFRCDPISEHNRLYWYRQTLGQGPEFLTYFQNEAQLEKSRLLSDRFSAERPKGSFSTLEIQRTEQGDSAMYLCASSPLTGSTEKLFFGSGTQLSVL.

The chain combines TRBV5-6 with TRBJ2-7, with no clear D. Germline V gives CDR1 SGHDT, CDR2 YYEEEE. With 0 bases removed from V and 6 bases from J, the gap between germline ends came to 10 bases. This CDR3 has 13 residues. CDR3 bases: TGTGCCAGCAGCTTGGTTGGGTCCCGCGAGCAGTACTTC. It yields the protein CASSLVGSREQYF. Complete variable domain (other parts from reference TRBV5-6 and TRBJ2-7): DAGVTQSPTHLIKTRGQQVTLRCSPKSGHDTVSWYQQALGQGPQFIFQYYEEEERQRGNFPDRFSGHQFPNYSSELNVNALLLGDSALYLCASSLVGSREQYFGPGTRLTVT.

The V gene is TRBV7-9, the J gene TRBJ2-1, with D perhaps matching TRBD2 (6 bases). The V gene's germline CDR1 is SEHNR and CDR2 FQNEAQ (reference sequence). The CDR3 has 15 residues. V lost 1 base and J 2 bases, leaving 9 bases between the germline ends. CDR3 bases: TGTGCCAGCAGCTTAGGCGGGACTCCCTACAATGAGCAGTTCTTC. This translates into CASSLGGTPYNEQFF.

V gene TRBV5-1 combines with J gene TRBJ1-3; D call uncertain. The CDR3 extends over 13 amino acids. Germline V gives CDR1 SGHRS, CDR2 YFSETQ. V lost 5 bases, J lost 2 bases, and 8 bases lay in between. The CDR3 loop reads CASRNGAGNTIYF. CDR3 nucleotide sequence: TGCGCCAGCAGAAACGGGGCTGGAAACACCATATATTTT.

The chain uses TRBV9 and TRBJ1-2; 7 nucleotides align to TRBD1. The CDR3 spans 13 residues. Per germline, CDR1 SGDLS and CDR2 YYNGEE. J lost 8 bases, V lost 3 bases, and 7 bases had no gene match. The CDR3 is CASSGRSGGGYTF. In DNA, the CDR3 is TGTGCCAGCAGCGGACGGTCAGGGGGAGGCTACACCTTC.

The chain has TRBV5-1 and TRBJ1-1; 9 bases match TRBD1. The CDR3 loop spans 14 amino acids. V shed 4 bases and J 6 bases; nucleotides not matched to a gene: 7. Germline assignment: CDR1 SGHRS and CDR2 YFSETQ. CDR3 in DNA: TGCGCCAGCAGCGGGACAGGGCCGATGGCTGAAGCTTTCTTT. Its protein product is CASSGTGPMAEAFF.

The chain links TRBV27 to TRBJ1-1; D may be TRBD1 (5 bases). Germline V gene lookup returns CDR1 MNHEY and CDR2 SMNVEV (reference sequence). This CDR3 contains 13 residues. The V end lost 5 bases, the J end lost 8 bases, and 15 bases lay between the germline ends. The CDR3 here is CASSPGVSAEAFF. CDR3 DNA sequence: TGTGCCAGCAGTCCGGGGGTATCCGCGGAAGCTTTCTTT.

The genes are TRBV7-9 and TRBJ1-1, with 7 nucleotides matching TRBD1. This CDR3 contains 14 residues. Looked up from germline, CDR1 is SEHNR and CDR2 is FQNEAQ (reference sequence). V lost 3 bases to trimming and J lost 4 bases; unmatched junction nucleotides: 5. CDR3 loop: CASSFRTGGTEAFF. The CDR3 bases are TGTGCCAGCAGCTTTCGGACAGGAGGCACTGAAGCTTTCTTT.

The CDR3 is CASNKQGGSYNSPLHF. The CDR3 bases are TGTGCCAGCAACAAACAGGGGGGATCCTATAATTCACCCCTCCACTTT. The V and J genes are TRBV7-9 and TRBJ1-6; 8 positions agree with TRBD1. Trimming removed 7 bases from V and 1 base from J; junction bases left unmatched: 6. The germline gives CDR1 SEHNR, CDR2 FQNEAQ (reference sequence). The CDR3 spans 16 residues.

CDR3 protein: CASSYSTGLNTGELFF. CDR3 nucleotides: TGTGCCAGCAGTTACTCTACAGGTTTGAACACCGGGGAGCTGTTTTTT. The chain carries TRBV6-5 and TRBJ2-2; tentative D call: TRBD1 (5 bases). From germline, CDR1 is MNHEY and CDR2 SVGAGI. CDR3 length equals 16 residues. V lost 0 bases and J lost 1, with 9 bases in between.

Comments on this clone: This specimen includes other DNA sequences encoding the same CDR3. This chain uses TRBV28 with TRBJ2-7; D is unclear. Trimming left V 5 bases short and J 2 bases short, with 4 bases between. Germline lookup yields CDR1 MDHEN and CDR2 SYDVKM. This CDR3 spans 11 amino acids. In DNA form, the CDR3 reads TGTGCCAGCAGTCTTACCTACGAGCAGTACTTC. It codes for CASSLTYEQYF. The entire variable domain, with the rest obtained from reference TRBV28 and TRBJ2-7, is as follows: DVKVTQSSRYLVKRTGEKVFLECVQDMDHENMFWYRQDPGLGLRLIYFSYDVKMKEKGDIPEGYSVSREKKERFSLILESASTNQTSMYLCASSLTYEQYFGPGTRLTVT.

The chain employs TRBV13 and TRBJ1-4; D possibly corresponds to TRBD1 (6 bases). CDR3 length equals 14 residues. V gave up 0 bases and J gave up 7 bases, with 9 bases separating them. Germline CDR1 PRHDT, CDR2 FYEKMQ (reference sequence). DNA for the CDR3: TGTGCCAGCAGCTTAGGACAGGGAGGTGAAAAACTGTTTTTT. It translates to CASSLGQGGEKLFF.

The rearrangement uses TRBV10-3 and TRBJ2-3; D remains ambiguous. Between the trimmed V and J ends, which lost 10 bases and 3 bases, there was a span of 17 bases. CDR1 is ENHRY and CDR2 is SYGVKD in the germline V gene. The CDR3 runs to 14 residues. CDR3 loop: CATQLEGSTDTQYF. The CDR3, as DNA: TGTGCCACCCAATTAGAAGGGTCTACAGATACGCAGTATTTT.

V gene TRBV6-1 combines with J gene TRBJ1-2, with a possible D match to TRBD1 (5 bases). This CDR3 comprises 14 residues. V was trimmed by 3 bases and J by 4 bases, leaving 12 bases between them. Germline V CDR1 and CDR2: MNHNS, SASEGT. The CDR3 loop reads CASSDWGRSYGYTF. The CDR3 DNA reads TGTGCCAGCAGTGACTGGGGACGGAGCTATGGCTACACCTTC.

V is TRBV6-5 and J is TRBJ2-3, with 9 bases matching TRBD2. The CDR3 is made up of 13 amino acids. CDR1 is MNHEY, CDR2 SVGAGI, per germline. Unmatched junction bases numbered 1, after V lost 0 bases and J lost 9 bases. The CDR3 DNA follows: TGTGCCAGCAGTTACTCTCTAGCGGGGACGCAGTATTTT. The encoded protein is CASSYSLAGTQYF.

The chain recombines TRBV4-1 with TRBJ1-2; D uncertain. V was cut by 0 bases and J by 0 bases, with 11 bases left in between. This CDR3 has 16 residues. Germline CDR1 reads MGHRA; CDR2 reads YSYEKL. DNA for the CDR3: TGCGCCAGCAGCCAAGATCTCCCAGAAGCTAACTATGGCTACACCTTC. Encoded protein: CASSQDLPEANYGYTF.

The V call is TRBV27, the J call TRBJ2-5; D not certain. The CDR3 contains 13 residues. Germline values: CDR1 MNHEY, CDR2 SMNVEV (reference sequence). With 4 bases removed from V and 5 bases from J, the gap between germline ends came to 11 bases. The CDR3 coding sequence is TGTGCCAGCAGTTCGGCGGATGGGGAGACCCAGTACTTC. Translated, it gives CASSSADGETQYF.

The rearrangement joins TRBV28 to TRBJ2-1; 14 nucleotides agree with TRBD2. Trimming removed 6 bases from V and 7 bases from J; junction bases left unmatched: 2. Per the germline V gene, CDR1 is MDHEN and CDR2 is SYDVKM. The CDR3 runs 14 residues. CDR3 bases: TGTGCCAGCAGCGGGACTAGCGGGAGTAATGAGCAGTTCTTC. Protein product: CASSGTSGSNEQFF.

V gene TRBV19 combines with J gene TRBJ1-5; D remains unclear. Trimming pared 3 bases from V and 4 bases from J, leaving 4 bases between. The CDR3 extends over 12 amino acids. Looked up from germline, CDR1 is LNHDA and CDR2 is SQIVND (reference sequence). CDR3 sequence reads: CASSITNQPQHF. The CDR3 region has the DNA TGTGCCAGTAGTATCACTAATCAGCCCCAGCATTTT.

The genes are TRBV28 and TRBJ2-7; 15 bases line up with TRBD2. CDR1 is MDHEN, CDR2 SYDVKM, per germline. The CDR3 is 15 residues long. The V segment lost 5 bases and the J segment 7 bases; nucleotides outside the gene matches: 6. The CDR3 nucleotides read TGTGCCAGCAGTACGCCGGGACTAGCGGGGGGTGAGCAGTACTTC. This translates into CASSTPGLAGGEQYF.

This clone showed up just a few times. V usage is TRBV4-2 and J usage is TRBJ2-3; D gene unclear. Trimming took off 0 bases at V and 1 base at J, with 11 bases between the two ends. Germline loops: CDR1 LGHNA, CDR2 YNFKEQ. CDR3 size: 16 residues. As DNA, the CDR3 is TGTGCCAGCAGCCAAGAAACTAACCTCGGCACAGATACGCAGTATTTT. Protein product: CASSQETNLGTDTQYF.

J is TRBJ1-2 and V is TRBV9; 7 nucleotides agree with TRBD1. The V and J ends lost 3 bases and 2 bases, in that order; junction bases with no gene match: 4. Germline loops: CDR1 SGDLS, CDR2 YYNGEE. The CDR3 is 14 residues long. Written as DNA, the CDR3 is TGTGCCAGCAGCGGACCACAGGGGAACTATGGCTACACCTTC. It encodes CASSGPQGNYGYTF.

The genes are TRBV9 and TRBJ2-2; D is possibly TRBD1 (5 bases). The CDR3 totals 15 residues. Between the trimmed V and J ends, which lost 5 bases and 1 base, there was a span of 12 bases. Germline assignment: CDR1 SGDLS and CDR2 YYNGEE. CDR3 region: CASSRTGQNTGELFF. The CDR3, as DNA: TGTGCCAGCAGTAGAACTGGACAGAACACCGGGGAGCTGTTTTTT.

The genes are TRBV2 and TRBJ2-3, with 9 positions matching TRBD1. Germline V lookup: CDR1 SNHLY, CDR2 FYNNEI. CDR3 length: 16 residues. V lost 5 bases, J lost 4 bases, and 10 bases stayed unmatched. The CDR3: CASSPSGTGLSDTQYF. The DNA for the CDR3 is TGTGCCAGCAGTCCCTCCGGGACAGGGCTATCAGATACGCAGTATTTT.

The V call is TRBV6-5, the J call TRBJ2-1; a weak D match, TRBD2 (6 bases). The germline V gene has CDR1 MNHEY and CDR2 SVGAGI. Trimming took off 0 bases at V and 12 bases at J, with 15 bases between the two ends. CDR3 length: 14 residues. Here the CDR3 DNA reads TGTGCCAGCAGTTACTCTGCACTAGCTTTAAGGCAGTTCTTC. Residues: CASSYSALALRQFF.